This TCR beta chain was recovered during a study of OX40 agonist ivuxolimab in advanced cancers. Looking at the study overall: Those treated in dose escalation had hepatocellular carcinoma, melanoma, renal cell cancer or head and neck cancer. Three patients responded partially, comprising one with hepatocellular carcinoma and two with cutaneous melanoma.

As to this clone: Its antigen is unknown.

This CDR3 region has 12 residues. V was clipped by 4 bases and J by 5 bases, with 8 bases between them. Germline V gives CDR1 SGHNT, CDR2 YYREEE (reference sequence). Here immunoSEQ multiplex PCR was the method, and the copy in TCRdb shows in-frame clones only, minus some. The sample consists of 65,000 to 85,000 clones, 90% to 95% of them appearing once. Study-wide results and limits: There were, on average, more expanded clones in CD8+ T cells than in CD4+. Some of the lowest clonal expansion was seen in partial responders at 0.1-3.0 mg/kg.

The rearrangement links TRBV5-4 to TRBJ2-3; no clear D. The clonotype comes from an adult with an advanced solid tumor such as melanoma, head and neck, liver or kidney cancer. The sequenced sample was CD4+ or CD8+ T cells sorted from blood, obtained in a trial of the OX40 agonist ivuxolimab. CDR3 bases: TGTGCCAGCAGCAACTTAGGAGATACGCAGTATTTT. Encoded protein: CASSNLGDTQYF. The complete variable domain, with remaining parts taken from reference TRBV5-4 and TRBJ2-3, reads ETGVTQSPTHLIKTRGQQVTLRCSSQSGHNTVSWYQQALGQGPQFIFQYYREEENGRGNFPPRFSGLQFPNYSSELNVNALELDDSALYLCASSNLGDTQYFGPGTRLTVL.